The present TCR beta chain was sequenced within a study of T-cell reconstitution after alpha-beta-depleted transplantation in children. Unique molecular identifiers were incorporated into the prepared TCRbeta library. Each CDR3 protein gets one entry after TCRdb re-called the PCR reads with MiXCR. The repertoire holds about 640,000 distinct CDR3 sequences, with approximately 16% as singletons. The CDR3 runs 15 residues. V was clipped by 3 bases and J by 5 bases; unmatched bases: 10. CDR1 is DFQATT, CDR2 SNEGSKA, per germline (reference sequence). Ten or more counts support this clonotype. The sequencing here drew on PBMCs from the stem cell graft donor, taken from the stem cell graft. The V gene is TRBV20-1, the J gene TRBJ2-5; TRBD1 matches 9 bases. This receptor was identified in a human donor who donated a stem cell graft to a child with acute myeloid leukemia. CDR3 in DNA: TGCAGTGCTAGCCCGGGACAGGGAAAGCAGGAGACCCAGTACTTC. Translated, it gives CSASPGQGKQETQYF.